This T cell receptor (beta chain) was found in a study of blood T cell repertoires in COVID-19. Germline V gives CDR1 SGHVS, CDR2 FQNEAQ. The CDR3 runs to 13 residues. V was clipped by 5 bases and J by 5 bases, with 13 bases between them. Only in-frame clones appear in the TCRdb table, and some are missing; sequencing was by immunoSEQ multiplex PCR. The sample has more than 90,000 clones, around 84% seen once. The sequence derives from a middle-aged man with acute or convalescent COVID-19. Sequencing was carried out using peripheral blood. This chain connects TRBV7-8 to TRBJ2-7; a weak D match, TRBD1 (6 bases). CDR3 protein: CASSPDRINEQYF. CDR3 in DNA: TGTGCCAGCAGCCCCGACAGGATAAACGAGCAGTACTTC.